This T cell receptor beta chain is drawn from a study of lymphopenia after photon versus proton radiotherapy. Data came from immunoSEQ multiplex PCR; TCRdb stores just in-frame clones and leaves some out. The sample has approximately 91,000 clones, about four fifths seen once. Study-level points and caveats: After lymphocyte nadir, photon-treated repertoires showed oligoclonal expansion, especially CD8+ Temra. Post-nadir TCR diversity decline inversely tracked overall survival among those who died.

Germline CDR1 SEHNR, CDR2 FQNEAQ (reference sequence). This CDR3 has 12 residues. Trimming left V 5 bases short and J 7 bases short, with 11 bases between. Of note for this clone: Its target is unknown.

V and J are TRBV7-9 and TRBJ1-2; D remains ambiguous. The sequence was collected from a man between 60 and 75 years old with pancreatic cancer. The material was peripheral blood, obtained from a patient treated with proton-based radiotherapy. Here the CDR3 DNA reads TGTGCCAGCAGCATCGTTTGGGGTGGCTACACCTTC. Amino acids: CASSIVWGGYTF.